The 14 T cell receptor beta chains given below trace back to one sample, sequenced in a study of post-analysis software for immune sequencing data (dated by TCRdb to between 2014 and 2017). The study at large found these results: Significantly higher frequencies in patients than in controls were found for roughly 5 TRBV segments, including TRBV5-6, TRBV5-1 and TRBV20-1.

These receptors' antigens are unknown. Libraries were constructed by PCR. Sequenced on an Illumina HiSeq 2500. To reduce PCR and sequencing biases, unique molecular identifiers were incorporated into the TCR beta cDNA libraries. TCRdb redid the processing of the public reads, applying fastp at Q25 and MiXCR, and retained in-frame beta chains. Here each entry gathers all rows of one CDR3 protein and keeps the most common genes and DNA. Counted in this sample were approximately 570,000 distinct CDR3 sequences; 44% of them appeared once. The ten largest clones take up 1.5% to 2% of the sample. Sequencing input: blood. The receptors stem from a girl between 10 and 17 years old with multiple sclerosis.

This clonotype was counted a few times. This chain links TRBV7-2 with TRBJ2-3; 10 bases map to TRBD1. V shed 3 bases, J shed 6 bases, and the junction held 3 bases outside the gene matches. The CDR3 totals 14 residues. Per the germline V gene, CDR1 is SGHTA and CDR2 is FQGNSA. DNA for the CDR3: TGTGCCAGCAGCTTGAGGACAGGGGGTGATACGCAGTATTTT. Translated: CASSLRTGGDTQYF.

This clonotype has only a few counts. The V and J genes are TRBV6-5 and TRBJ1-1; D may be TRBD1 (5 bases). The V gene's germline CDR1 is MNHEY and CDR2 SVGAGI. The germline V and J ends were trimmed by 7 bases and 3 bases, with 15 bases remaining between them. This CDR3 is built from 14 residues. CDR3 loop: CASISRGRYTEAFF. CDR3 coding DNA: TGTGCCAGCATCTCTAGGGGCCGGTACACTGAAGCTTTCTTT.

This clonotype was observed once. V usage is TRBV7-2 and J usage is TRBJ2-4; 12 nucleotides line up with TRBD2. The J call may be faulty, since TRBJ2-5 better matches the DNA end. Germline assignment: CDR1 SGHTA and CDR2 FQGNSA. The CDR3 is 18 amino acids. CDR3 bases: TGTGCCAGCAGCTCCCGACTAGCGGGGGACCAGGGAGGGGAGACCCAGTACTTC. It codes for CASSSRLAGDQGGETQYF.

V gene TRBV30 combines with J gene TRBJ2-4, with D unresolved. The CDR3 consists of 12 residues. V lost 5 bases, J lost 2 bases, and 7 bases lay in between. Germline loops: CDR1 GTSNPN, CDR2 SVGIG (reference sequence). The CDR3 nucleotides read TGTGCCTGGGGCGTAACCAAAAACATTCAGTACTTC. Its translation is CAWGVTKNIQYF.

This chain connects TRBV21-1 to TRBJ2-3. TRBV21-1 constitutes a pseudogene. The CDR3 has 10 residues. CDR3 residues: CASQGDTQYF. Here the CDR3 DNA reads TGTGCCAGCCAAGGAGATACGCAGTATTTT.

This clonotype has just a few counts. For the CDR3, the DNA is TGCGCCAGCAGCCTCGGGGGGGGGCTCACTGAAGCTTTCTTT. This gives the protein CASSLGGGLTEAFF. This chain links TRBV5-1 with TRBJ1-1; D perhaps matches TRBD1 (6 bases). Germline lookup yields CDR1 SGHRS and CDR2 YFSETQ. V gave up 4 bases and J gave up 4 bases, with 14 bases separating them. The CDR3 runs to 14 residues.

The chain couples TRBV7-9 to TRBJ2-1; TRBD1 agrees at 11 bases. V gave up 5 bases and J gave up 3 bases; unmatched junction bases: 3. Germline loops: CDR1 SEHNR, CDR2 FQNEAQ (reference sequence). CDR3 size: 15 residues. The CDR3 bases are TGTGCCAGCAGCCGGGACAGGGGGAACTACAATGAGCAGTTCTTC. It codes for CASSRDRGNYNEQFF.

This chain uses TRBV7-8 with TRBJ2-2; TRBD1 might be the D (6 bases). The germline V gene encodes CDR1 SGHVS and CDR2 FQNEAQ. Trimming left V 8 bases short and J 7 bases short, with 8 bases between. This CDR3 region has 11 residues. The CDR3 DNA reads TGTGCCAGCCGGGACAACGGGGAGCTGTTTTTT. It encodes CASRDNGELFF.

The chain combines TRBV10-3 with TRBJ1-2, with D perhaps matching TRBD1 (6 bases). CDR1 ENHRY and CDR2 SYGVKD come from the germline V gene. The CDR3 length is 14 residues. The germline V and J ends were trimmed by 6 bases and 8 bases, with 19 bases remaining between them. The chain's CDR3 is CAIRGDQGQEGYTF. The CDR3 DNA is TGTGCCATCAGGGGGGACCAGGGGCAAGAAGGCTACACCTTC.

This clonotype was observed a handful of times. CDR3 region: CASSLGSSGARRTQYF. The CDR3 bases are TGTGCCAGCAGCTTAGGGTCGAGCGGTGCTAGGAGGACCCAGTACTTC. This rearrangement joins TRBV7-9 to TRBJ2-5; possibly TRBD2 for D (5 bases). The germline V and J ends were trimmed by 1 base and 7 bases, with 19 bases remaining between them. The CDR3 covers 16 residues. CDR1 and CDR2 from the germline V gene are SEHNR and FQNEAQ (reference sequence).

The chain joins TRBV10-3 to TRBJ2-3; 13 bases map to TRBD2. The CDR3 extends over 16 amino acids. CDR1 ENHRY and CDR2 SYGVKD come from the germline V gene. V trimming: 5 bases; J trimming: 5 bases; junction bases outside the gene matches: 7. CDR3 nucleotides: TGTGCCATCAGTTCGGGACTAGCGGGAATAAAAGATACGCAGTATTTT. Translated, it gives CAISSGLAGIKDTQYF.

The sample holds many counts of this clonotype. The chain links TRBV7-2 to TRBJ2-1; D perhaps matches TRBD2 (5 bases). The CDR3 covers 15 residues. The V gene's germline CDR1 is SGHTA and CDR2 FQGNSA. The germline V and J ends were trimmed by 2 bases and 0 bases, with 8 bases remaining between them. The CDR3 DNA is TGTGCCAGCAGCTTAAGCGGAAACTCCTACAATGAGCAGTTCTTC. Its translation: CASSLSGNSYNEQFF.

This clonotype appeared a single time. The V and J genes are TRBV5-1 and TRBJ2-6; D assignment may be TRBD1 or TRBD2 (6 bases each). Trimming left V 3 bases short and J 4 bases short, with 14 bases between. The CDR3 totals 16 residues. Germline assignment: CDR1 SGHRS and CDR2 YFSETQ. The CDR3 sequence: CASSWSGAAGANVLTF. In nucleotides, the CDR3 is TGCGCCAGCAGCTGGTCGGGGGCAGCAGGGGCCAACGTCCTGACTTTC.

The J gene is TRBJ2-3, the V gene TRBV2, with TRBD1 matching over 12 bases. Germline V gene sequence: CDR1 SNHLY, CDR2 FYNNEI. There are 14 residues in the CDR3. The J segment lost 3 bases and the V segment lost 6 bases, leaving 1 base of the junction unmatched. CDR3 region: CASRGQGATDTQYF. CDR3 DNA: TGTGCCAGCAGGGGACAGGGGGCGACAGATACGCAGTATTTT.